This T cell receptor (beta chain) came from a study of CD4+ T cells in melanoma. TCRdb's copy holds only in-frame clones and misses some; the assay was immunoSEQ multiplex PCR. The table has around 15,000 clones, approximately 88% seen once. CDR1 is LGHNA, CDR2 YNFKEQ, per germline. After removal of 0 bases from V and 4 bases from J, the junction contained 7 bases not matched to a gene. The CDR3 runs to 17 residues. The origin of this receptor is a human donor with melanoma. The chain employs TRBV4-2 and TRBJ2-3; TRBD2 matches at 10 bases. The sequencing input was cells from a culture (not recorded whether cultured in vitro). The CDR3 sequence is CASSQDWSGGEADTQYF. The CDR3 coding sequence is TGTGCCAGCAGCCAAGATTGGAGCGGGGGGGAAGCAGATACGCAGTATTTT.